The sequence of this T cell receptor (beta chain) was determined in a study of blood T cell repertoires in COVID-19 (dated by TCRdb to the early 2020s). With regard to the full study: The collaborator samples originated in the United States, Italy and Spain and spanned the acute and convalescent phases of COVID-19. The material from the prospective study consisted of cDNA or gDNA derived from T cells, B-cell-depleted T cells, or PBMCs. Deeply sampled blood TCRbeta repertoires from subjects exposed to, actively infected with, or recovered from COVID-19 were included in the dataset. The repertoires were released in a freely available public database meant as a resource for research on the immune response to SARS-CoV-2. The samples were drawn from two sources: the first 160 participants of the ongoing ImmuneRACE study, and over 1,000 subjects contributed by 6 global collaborators. Sample metadata almost always included a de-identified subject ID, COVID-19 status, age in years and sex. Where available, HLA class I and class II types were taken from metadata supplied by the sample provider and were not determined by assay-based typing.

TCRbeta CDR3 regions were amplified from genomic DNA by means of the immunoSEQ Assay, a bias-controlled multiplex PCR. The study's processing was this. Nucleated cell counts per sample were estimated from amplification of reference gene primers within the assay. To quantify the absolute abundance of each unique TCRbeta CDR3 rearrangement, sequence reads were collapsed and filtered. For each sample, productive Simpson clonality was calculated by taking the square root of Simpson's diversity index across productive rearrangements. TCRdb's version of the immuneACCESS table is confined to in-frame rearrangements and falls short of the full clone set. An unresolved V gene accounts for under half of the shortfall where checked; the remainder is of unknown origin. For V, J and clone size, that table is used; D and trimming come from the DNA. Counted in this sample were approximately 100,000 clones; approximately 83% of them appeared once. The ten largest make up about 2.5% of the sample.

Overall study outcomes, separate from this receptor: How much clinical and demographic metadata was included differed by source and by participant, and the metadata was provided uncurated.

Remarks on this clone: There is no known antigen for this receptor. No much larger clonotype is one base removed from it; base qualities were not supplied.

Enrolling through a virtual design, the prospective study's participants ranged in age from roughly 18 to 95 years and lived across 24 United States geographic areas. Cohort assignment in the prospective study relied on participant-reported clinical history from a screening survey and a study questionnaire. Recovered participants in ImmuneRACE Cohort 3 were defined by two consecutive negative NP/OP PCR tests, clearance by a healthcare professional, or resolution of symptoms. Mobile phlebotomists in the prospective study collected whole blood, serum and a nasopharyngeal or oropharyngeal swab from every participant. Participants in the prospective study had the option to provide additional blood draws and questionnaires over a roughly 2-month period. Blood samples from the prospective study were shipped frozen or at room temperature prior to DNA extraction. Its CDR3 holds 18 amino acids, cysteine through phenylalanine. Just the 54-base CDR3 DNA is kept, in frame starting at base 1. From the germline V gene (reference sequence), CDR1 is GTSNPN and CDR2 is SVGIG. V is trimmed back by 1 base and J by 8 bases, and the junction contains 18 bases that no gene match accounts for.

The sample taken for sequencing was PBMCs or T cells enriched from blood (not recorded which). Here the chain combines TRBV30 and TRBJ1-4; 8 bases in the middle match TRBD1. The sequence was obtained from a woman between 50 and 59 years old who had recovered from COVID-19. CDR3 loop: CAWSASGTGSSGAEKLFF. In nucleotides, the sequence is TGTGCCTGGAGTGCCTCCGGGACAGGAAGCTCCGGGGCCGAAAAACTGTTTTTT.